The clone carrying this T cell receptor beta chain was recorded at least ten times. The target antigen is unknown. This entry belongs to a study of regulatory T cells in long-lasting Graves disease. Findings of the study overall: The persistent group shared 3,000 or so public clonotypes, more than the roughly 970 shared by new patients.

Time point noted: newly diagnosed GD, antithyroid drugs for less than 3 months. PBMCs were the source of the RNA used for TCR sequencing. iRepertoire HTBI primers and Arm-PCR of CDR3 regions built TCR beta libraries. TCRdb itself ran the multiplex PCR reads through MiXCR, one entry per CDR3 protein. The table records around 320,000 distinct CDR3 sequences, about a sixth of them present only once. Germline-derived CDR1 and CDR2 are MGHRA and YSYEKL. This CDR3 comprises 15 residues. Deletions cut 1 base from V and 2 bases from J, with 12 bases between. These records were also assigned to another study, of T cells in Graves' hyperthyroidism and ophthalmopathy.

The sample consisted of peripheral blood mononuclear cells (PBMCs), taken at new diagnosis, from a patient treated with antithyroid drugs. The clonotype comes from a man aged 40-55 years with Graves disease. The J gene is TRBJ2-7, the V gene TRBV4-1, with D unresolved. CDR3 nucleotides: TGCGCCAGCAGCCAAGTGGCCATCGGTACCTACGAGCAGTACTTC. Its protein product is CASSQVAIGTYEQYF.